This T cell receptor (beta chain) stems from a study of OX40 agonist ivuxolimab in advanced cancers. Sequencing was performed with immunoSEQ multiplex PCR; in TCRdb, only in-frame clones are kept and a portion is missing. The sample lists almost 35,000 clones, roughly 80% occurring once. This clone was detected only a few times. Trimming pared 0 bases from V and 6 bases from J, leaving 15 bases between. The CDR3 spans 15 residues. CDR1 ENHRY and CDR2 SYGVKD come from the germline V gene. The chain is built from TRBV10-3 and TRBJ2-7; the D is unclear. The source is an adult with an advanced solid tumor such as melanoma, head and neck, liver or kidney cancer. The input for sequencing was CD4+ or CD8+ T cells sorted from blood, taken in a trial of the OX40 agonist ivuxolimab. CDR3 loop: CAISESLGEVGEQYF. CDR3 sequence (DNA): TGTGCCATCAGTGAGTCGCTTGGAGAAGTTGGCGAGCAGTACTTC.